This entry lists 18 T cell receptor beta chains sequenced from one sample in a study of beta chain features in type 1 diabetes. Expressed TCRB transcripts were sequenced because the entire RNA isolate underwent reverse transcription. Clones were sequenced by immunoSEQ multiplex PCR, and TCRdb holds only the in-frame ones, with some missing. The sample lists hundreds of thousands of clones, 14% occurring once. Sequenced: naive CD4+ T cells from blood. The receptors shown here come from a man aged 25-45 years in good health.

The chain's CDR3 is CASSPGQMETQYF. The CDR3, as DNA: TGTGCCAGCAGCCCGGGACAGATGGAGACCCAGTACTTC. V usage is TRBV11-2 and J usage is TRBJ2-5; 7 bases fit TRBD1. Germline CDR1 and CDR2: SGHAT and FQNNGV. The length of the CDR3 is 13 residues. Trimming at V came to 5 bases and at J to 5 bases, leaving 5 bases not matched to a gene.

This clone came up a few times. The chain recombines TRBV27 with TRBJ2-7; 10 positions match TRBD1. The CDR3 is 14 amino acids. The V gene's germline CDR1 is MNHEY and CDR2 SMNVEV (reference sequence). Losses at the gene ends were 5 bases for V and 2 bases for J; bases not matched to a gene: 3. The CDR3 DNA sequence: TGTGCCAGCAGTGCTGGGACAGGGGCCTACGAGCAGTACTTC. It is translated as CASSAGTGAYEQYF.

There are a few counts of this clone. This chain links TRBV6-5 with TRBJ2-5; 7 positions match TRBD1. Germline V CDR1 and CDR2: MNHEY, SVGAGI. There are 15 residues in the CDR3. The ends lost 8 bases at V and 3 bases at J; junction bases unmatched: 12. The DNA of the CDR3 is TGTGCCAGCCGAAGATTGGCCGGGACAGAAGAGACCCAGTACTTC. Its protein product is CASRRLAGTEETQYF.

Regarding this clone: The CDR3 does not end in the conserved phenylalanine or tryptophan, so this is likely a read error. The CDR3 nucleotides are TGTGTCAGCAGTTTTAGGGGGGGCTACGAGCAGTACTCC. Encoded protein: CVSSFRGGYEQYS. This chain connects TRBV27 to TRBJ2-7; D perhaps matches TRBD2 (7 bases). The CDR3 runs to 13 residues. The germline V gene encodes CDR1 MNHEY and CDR2 SMNVEV (reference sequence).

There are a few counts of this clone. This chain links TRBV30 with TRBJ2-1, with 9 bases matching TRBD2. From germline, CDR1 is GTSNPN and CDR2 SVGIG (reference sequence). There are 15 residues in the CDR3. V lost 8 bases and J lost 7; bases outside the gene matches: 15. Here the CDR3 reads CAGRLGGRAGNEQFF. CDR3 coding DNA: TGTGCCGGTCGCCTAGGCGGGAGGGCGGGAAATGAGCAGTTCTTC.

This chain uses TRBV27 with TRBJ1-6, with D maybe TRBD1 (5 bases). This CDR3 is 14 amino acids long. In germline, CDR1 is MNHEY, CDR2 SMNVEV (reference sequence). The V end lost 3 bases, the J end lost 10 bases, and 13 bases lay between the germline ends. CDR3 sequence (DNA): TGTGCCAGCAGTTTGGTTGGGGCAGGGTCACCCCTCCACTTT. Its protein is CASSLVGAGSPLHF.

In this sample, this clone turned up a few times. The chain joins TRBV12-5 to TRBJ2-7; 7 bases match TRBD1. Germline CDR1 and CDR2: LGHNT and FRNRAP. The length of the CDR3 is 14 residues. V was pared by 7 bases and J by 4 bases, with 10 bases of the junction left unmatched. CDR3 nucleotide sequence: TGTGCTAGTGATAAGCCGGGACAGAGATACGAGCAGTACTTC. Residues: CASDKPGQRYEQYF.

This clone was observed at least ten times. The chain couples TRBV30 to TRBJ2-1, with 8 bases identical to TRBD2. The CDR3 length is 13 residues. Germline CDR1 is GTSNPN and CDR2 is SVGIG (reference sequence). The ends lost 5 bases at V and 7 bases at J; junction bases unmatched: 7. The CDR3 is CAWAAGVQNEQFF. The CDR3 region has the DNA TGTGCCTGGGCAGCGGGAGTTCAGAATGAGCAGTTCTTC.

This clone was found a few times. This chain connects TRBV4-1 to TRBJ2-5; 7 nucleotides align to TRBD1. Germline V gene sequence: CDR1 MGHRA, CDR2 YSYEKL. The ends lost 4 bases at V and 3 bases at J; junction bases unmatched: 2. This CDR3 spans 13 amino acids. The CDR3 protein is CASSLTGKETQYF. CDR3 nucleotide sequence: TGCGCCAGCAGCCTGACAGGGAAAGAGACCCAGTACTTC.

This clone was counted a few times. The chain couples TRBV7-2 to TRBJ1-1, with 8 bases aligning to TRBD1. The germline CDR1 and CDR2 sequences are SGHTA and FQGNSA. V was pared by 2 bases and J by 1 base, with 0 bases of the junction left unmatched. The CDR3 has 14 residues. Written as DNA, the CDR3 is TGTGCCAGCAGCTTACAGGGGGCGAACACTGAAGCTTTCTTT. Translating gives CASSLQGANTEAFF.

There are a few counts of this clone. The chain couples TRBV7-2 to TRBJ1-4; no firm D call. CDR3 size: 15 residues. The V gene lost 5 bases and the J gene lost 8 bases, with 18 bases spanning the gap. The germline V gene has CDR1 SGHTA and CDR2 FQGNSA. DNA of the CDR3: TGTGCCAGCAGCAGACAAAGTGGGGTAGGGGAAAAACTGTTTTTT. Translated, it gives CASSRQSGVGEKLFF.

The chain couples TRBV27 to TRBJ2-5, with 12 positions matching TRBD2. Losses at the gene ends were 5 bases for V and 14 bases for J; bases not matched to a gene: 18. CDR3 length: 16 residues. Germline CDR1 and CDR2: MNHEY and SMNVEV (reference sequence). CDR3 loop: CASSPSPRLAGAPKYF. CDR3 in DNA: TGTGCCAGCAGTCCCTCCCCCAGACTAGCGGGGGCCCCCAAATACTTC.

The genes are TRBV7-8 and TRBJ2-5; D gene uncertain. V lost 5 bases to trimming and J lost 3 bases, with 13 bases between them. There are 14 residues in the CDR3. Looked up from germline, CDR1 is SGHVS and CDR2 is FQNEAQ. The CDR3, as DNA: TGTGCCAGCAGCGGGATGCAGCGAAAAGAGACCCAGTACTTC. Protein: CASSGMQRKETQYF.

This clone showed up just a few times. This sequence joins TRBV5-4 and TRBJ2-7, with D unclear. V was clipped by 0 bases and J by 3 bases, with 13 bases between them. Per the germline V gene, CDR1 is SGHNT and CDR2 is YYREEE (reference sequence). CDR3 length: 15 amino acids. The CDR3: CASSLDVGQYYEQYF. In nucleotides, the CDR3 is TGTGCCAGCAGCTTGGACGTTGGGCAGTACTACGAGCAGTACTTC.

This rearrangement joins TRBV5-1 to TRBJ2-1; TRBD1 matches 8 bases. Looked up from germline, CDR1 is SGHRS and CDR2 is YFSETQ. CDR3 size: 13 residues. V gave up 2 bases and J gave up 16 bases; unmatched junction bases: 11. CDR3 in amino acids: CASSFEPRGRTFF. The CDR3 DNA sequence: TGCGCCAGCAGCTTTGAGCCCAGGGGGCGCACATTCTTC.

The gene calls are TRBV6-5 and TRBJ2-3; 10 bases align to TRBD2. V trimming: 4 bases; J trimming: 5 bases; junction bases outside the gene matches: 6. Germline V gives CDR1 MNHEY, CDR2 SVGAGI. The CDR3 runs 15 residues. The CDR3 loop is CASSLAGGPLDTQYF. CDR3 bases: TGTGCCAGCAGTTTAGCGGGAGGCCCTTTAGATACGCAGTATTTT.

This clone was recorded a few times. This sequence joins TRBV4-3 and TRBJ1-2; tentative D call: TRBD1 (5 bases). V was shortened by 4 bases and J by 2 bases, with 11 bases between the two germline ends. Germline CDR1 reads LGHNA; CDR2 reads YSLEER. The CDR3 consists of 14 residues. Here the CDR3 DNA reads TGCGCCAGCAGCCCCGGGGGGGAAAACTATGGCTACACCTTC. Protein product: CASSPGGENYGYTF.

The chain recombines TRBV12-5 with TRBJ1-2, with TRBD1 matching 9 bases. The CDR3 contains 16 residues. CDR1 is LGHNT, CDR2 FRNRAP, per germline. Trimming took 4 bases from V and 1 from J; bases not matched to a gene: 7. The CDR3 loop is CASGSDRGHRNYGYTF. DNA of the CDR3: TGTGCTAGTGGTTCGGACAGGGGACACCGTAACTATGGCTACACCTTC.